These 23 T cell receptor beta chains share one sample of origin, sequenced in a study of graft-versus-host responses after intestinal transplantation. These TCRs' antigens remain unknown. The protocol was immunoSEQ multiplex PCR, while the TCRdb copy is restricted to in-frame clones and leaves out a portion. This sample has about 100,000 clones, with about 90% found just once. The material sequenced was unstimulated CD4+ T cells sorted from spleen or lymph node cells, taken before transplant. These receptors were obtained from a human donor who was the organ donor for an intestinal transplant.

The chain carries TRBV10-3 and TRBJ1-2, with D unresolved. CDR3 length equals 12 residues. V lost 0 bases and J lost 2, with 1 base in between. The germline gives CDR1 ENHRY, CDR2 SYGVKD. In nucleotides, the CDR3 is TGTGCCATCAGTGAGTCAAACTATGGCTACACCTTC. This encodes CAISESNYGYTF.

The CDR3 DNA follows: TGCGCCAGCAGTGAGTCCCACAGCGGTACTGAAGCTTTCTTT. Translating gives CASSESHSGTEAFF. The rearrangement joins TRBV10-1 to TRBJ1-1; D ambiguous. Between the trimmed V and J ends, which lost 0 bases and 5 bases, there was a span of 10 bases. This CDR3 is built from 14 residues. In germline, CDR1 is WNHNN, CDR2 SYGVQD (reference sequence).

The V and J genes are TRBV2 and TRBJ2-5; D remains ambiguous. Trimming pared 6 bases from V and 2 bases from J, leaving 13 bases between. CDR3 length equals 14 residues. Germline CDR1 is SNHLY and CDR2 is FYNNEI. CDR3 protein: CASRSSLVQETQYF. The DNA for the CDR3 is TGTGCCAGCAGGTCTTCCCTAGTTCAAGAGACCCAGTACTTC.

This sequence joins TRBV19 and TRBJ1-5, with a possible D match to TRBD1 (5 bases). The CDR3 contains 13 residues. The V end lost 5 bases, the J end lost 7 bases, and 12 bases lay between the germline ends. Germline V gene data show CDR1 as LNHDA and CDR2 as SQIVND (reference sequence). Written as DNA, the CDR3 is TGTGCCAGTAGTCCCAGGGTACGCCAGCCCCAGCATTTT. It yields the protein CASSPRVRQPQHF. Variable domain in full (rest from reference TRBV19 and TRBJ1-5): DGGITQSPKYLFRKEGQNVTLSCEQNLNHDAMYWYRQDPGQGLRLIYYSQIVNDFQKGDIAEGYSVSREKKESFPLTVTSAQKNPTAFYLCASSPRVRQPQHFGDGTRLSIL.

The chain combines TRBV19 with TRBJ1-1; D ambiguous. Germline V gives CDR1 LNHDA, CDR2 SQIVND (reference sequence). V lost 4 bases, J lost 7 bases, and 16 bases lay in between. This CDR3 contains 14 residues. This CDR3 is CASSTAMRENEAFF. The CDR3 DNA reads TGTGCCAGTAGTACAGCGATGCGGGAGAATGAAGCTTTCTTT.

The V call is TRBV21-1, the J call TRBJ1-3; the listed D gene, TRBD1, was not tested against the DNA. TRBV21-1 is shown as a pseudogene. The CDR3 consists of 18 residues. CDR3 coding DNA: TGTGCCAGCAGCAGAGCATCGACAGACCTCAGCTCTGGAAACACCATATATTTT. The encoded protein is CASSRASTDLSSGNTIYF.

The chain recombines TRBV5-1 with TRBJ2-3, with 12 bases matching TRBD2. Per the germline V gene, CDR1 is SGHRS and CDR2 is YFSETQ. The junction had 4 bases not matched to a gene; V was cut back by 5 bases and J by 0 bases. The CDR3 runs to 16 residues. CDR3 DNA: TGCGCCAGCAGACTCGGACTAGCGGGGAGCACAGATACGCAGTATTTT. It translates to CASRLGLAGSTDTQYF.

The V and J genes are TRBV5-4 and TRBJ1-4, with D tentatively TRBD1 (5 bases). The germline CDR1 and CDR2 sequences are SGHNT and YYREEE (reference sequence). This CDR3 is 16 amino acids long. V was trimmed by 4 bases and J by 3 bases, leaving 16 bases between them. DNA for the CDR3: TGTGCCAGCAGCCGAAATACAGGAACACCTAATGAAAAACTGTTTTTT. This encodes CASSRNTGTPNEKLFF.

The rearrangement links TRBV6-5 to TRBJ1-2; the D is unclear. Germline CDR1 and CDR2: MNHEY and SVGAGI. With 5 bases removed from V and 2 bases from J, the gap between germline ends came to 9 bases. The CDR3 is 13 amino acids. CDR3 sequence (DNA): TGTGCCAGCAGTGAGTACCCCAACTATGGCTACACCTTC. Protein product: CASSEYPNYGYTF.

V usage is TRBV9 and J usage is TRBJ2-3, with D perhaps matching TRBD2 (6 bases). V lost 2 bases, J lost 0 bases, and 13 bases lay in between. This CDR3 spans 16 amino acids. Germline V lookup: CDR1 SGDLS, CDR2 YYNGEE. CDR3 protein: CASSVPRLGSTDTQYF. The DNA for the CDR3 is TGTGCCAGCAGCGTCCCCCGACTAGGGAGCACAGATACGCAGTATTTT. Combining the CDR3 with reference TRBV9 and TRBJ2-3 gives the whole variable domain DSGVTQTPKHLITATGQRVTLRCSPRSGDLSVYWYQQSLDQGLQFLIQYYNGEERAKGNILERFSAQQFPDLHSELNLSSLELGDSALYFCASSVPRLGSTDTQYFGPGTRLTVL.

The chain joins TRBV27 to TRBJ1-2, with D possibly being TRBD1 (5 bases). V lost 0 bases and J lost 8, with 13 bases in between. The germline CDR1 and CDR2 sequences are MNHEY and SMNVEV (reference sequence). The CDR3 is made up of 14 amino acids. The CDR3, as DNA: TGTGCCAGCAGTTTATCCGGCCGTAGGGGAGGCTACACCTTC. Encoded protein: CASSLSGRRGGYTF.

The V call is TRBV6-5, the J call TRBJ2-7; D is uncertain. The ends were cut back, 4 bases at V and 9 bases at J, with 10 bases in the middle. The length of the CDR3 is 11 residues. Germline-derived CDR1 and CDR2 are MNHEY and SVGAGI. The CDR3 nucleotides read TGTGCCAGCAGTTCTCAATCAGGGCAGTACTTC. Protein: CASSSQSGQYF.

The chain recombines TRBV10-2 with TRBJ1-3; D ambiguous. The ends were cut back, 4 bases at V and 4 bases at J, with 8 bases in the middle. Germline V gives CDR1 WSHSY, CDR2 SAAADI. There are 13 residues in the CDR3. For the CDR3, the DNA is TGCGCCAGCAGTGGGGCGCGAGGAAACACCATATATTTT. As protein: CASSGARGNTIYF.

V gene TRBV19 combines with J gene TRBJ1-1; D perhaps matches TRBD1 (5 bases). This CDR3 has 14 residues. Trimming removed 3 bases from V and 1 base from J, with 9 bases in between. Looked up from germline, CDR1 is LNHDA and CDR2 is SQIVND (reference sequence). In DNA, the CDR3 is TGTGCCAGTAGTATCTCTGGGACGAACACTGAAGCTTTCTTT. Encoded protein: CASSISGTNTEAFF.

This clone was recorded once. The chain has TRBV30 and TRBJ2-7, with a weak D call TRBD2 (6 bases). V lost 3 bases and J 5 bases, leaving 8 bases between the germline ends. The V gene's germline CDR1 is GTSNPN and CDR2 SVGIG (reference sequence). The length of the CDR3 is 11 residues. The CDR3 DNA sequence: TGTGCCTGGAGACGACTAGACGAGCAGTACTTC. Translating gives CAWRRLDEQYF.

The chain is built from TRBV5-1 and TRBJ2-7; D is perhaps TRBD2 (5 bases). There are 14 residues in the CDR3. V lost 1 base and J lost 2, with 10 bases in between. Germline V CDR1 and CDR2: SGHRS, YFSETQ. The CDR3 sequence is CASSLLASTYEQYF. For the CDR3, the DNA is TGCGCCAGCAGCTTGTTGGCTAGCACCTACGAGCAGTACTTC.

V is TRBV5-6 and J is TRBJ2-7, with a weak D call TRBD2 (6 bases). This CDR3 contains 16 residues. Germline lookup yields CDR1 SGHDT and CDR2 YYEEEE. The V end was cut by 4 bases, the J end by 0 bases, with 17 bases between. The CDR3 DNA is TGTGCCAGCAGCCTATCGGAGGGCGGGTACTCCTACGAGCAGTACTTC. Its translation is CASSLSEGGYSYEQYF.

This clone has more than one count but fewer than ten. V and J are TRBV6-6 and TRBJ1-1; D is perhaps TRBD1 (5 bases). The CDR3 loop spans 10 amino acids. Trimming took off 10 bases at V and 13 bases at J, with 16 bases between the two ends. The germline gives CDR1 MNHNY, CDR2 SVGAGI (reference sequence). The CDR3: CATSGGIGFF. CDR3 sequence (DNA): TGTGCCACCTCCGGGGGGATCGGTTTCTTT.

This chain uses TRBV5-6 with TRBJ2-5; D remains ambiguous. The ends were cut back, 5 bases at V and 5 bases at J, with 16 bases in the middle. The CDR3 consists of 14 residues. The germline V gene has CDR1 SGHDT and CDR2 YYEEEE. The CDR3 DNA reads TGTGCCAGCAGTTTCGGGTTGCTGGGGGAGACCCAGTACTTC. Its protein is CASSFGLLGETQYF. The entire variable domain, with the rest obtained from reference TRBV5-6 and TRBJ2-5, is as follows: DAGVTQSPTHLIKTRGQQVTLRCSPKSGHDTVSWYQQALGQGPQFIFQYYEEEERQRGNFPDRFSGHQFPNYSSELNVNALLLGDSALYLCASSFGLLGETQYFGPGTRLLVL.

J is TRBJ2-7 and V is TRBV7-2; 8 bases agree with TRBD1. V lost 3 bases and J lost 7; bases outside the gene matches: 8. This CDR3 contains 14 residues. Per the germline V gene, CDR1 is SGHTA and CDR2 is FQGNSA. CDR3 sequence reads: CASSFDRGLGEQYF. In DNA, the CDR3 is TGTGCCAGCAGCTTCGACAGGGGTCTAGGTGAGCAGTACTTC.

This chain connects TRBV10-3 to TRBJ1-3; D call uncertain. Per the germline V gene, CDR1 is ENHRY and CDR2 is SYGVKD. The CDR3 totals 17 residues. Between the trimmed V and J ends, which lost 0 bases and 0 bases, there was a span of 12 bases. The CDR3 loop reads CAISESRVTSSGNTIYF. CDR3 bases: TGTGCCATCAGTGAGTCTCGTGTCACGAGCTCTGGAAACACCATATATTTT.

V usage is TRBV28 and J usage is TRBJ1-6; no clear D. The CDR3 loop spans 14 amino acids. V was shortened by 11 bases and J by 1 base, with 12 bases between the two germline ends. The germline V gene has CDR1 MDHEN and CDR2 SYDVKM. CDR3 amino acids: CASSLASYNSPLHF. The DNA of the CDR3 is TGTGCCTCTTCTTTAGCGTCCTATAATTCACCCCTCCACTTT.

This chain uses TRBV2 with TRBJ1-4, with no clear D. The germline V and J ends were trimmed by 7 bases and 4 bases, with 7 bases remaining between them. CDR1 and CDR2 (germline): SNHLY, FYNNEI. CDR3 length: 12 residues. CDR3 residues: CASMMDNEKLFF. CDR3 in DNA: TGTGCCAGCATGATGGATAATGAAAAACTGTTTTTT. The whole variable domain, remainder taken from reference TRBV2 and TRBJ1-4, is EPEVTQTPSHQVTQMGQEVILRCVPISNHLYFYWYRQILGQKVEFLVSFYNNEISEKSEIFDDQFSVERPDGSNFTLKIRSTKLEDSAMYFCASMMDNEKLFFGSGTQLSVL.